The next 20 T cell receptor beta chains were all read from a single sample in a study of blood T cell repertoires in COVID-19. Data came from immunoSEQ multiplex PCR; TCRdb stores just in-frame clones and leaves some out. The repertoire has over 350,000 clones, 87% of them found once; the top ten carry almost 2%. The sequenced sample was PBMCs or T cells enriched from blood (not recorded which). The receptors stem from a woman between 18 and 30 years old with acute COVID-19.

This chain joins TRBV11-2 and TRBJ2-7; TRBD2 matches 10 bases. Germline V gene lookup returns CDR1 SGHAT and CDR2 FQNNGV. This CDR3 is 14 amino acids long. J was trimmed by 3 bases and V by 5 bases; bases with no gene match: 4. The CDR3 DNA is TGTGCCAGCAGCCCTAGCGGGAGTATCTACGAGCAGTACTTC. It yields the protein CASSPSGSIYEQYF.

The chain joins TRBV18 to TRBJ2-3; 10 bases line up with TRBD1. CDR3 length: 15 residues. The trim removed 1 base at V and 4 bases at J, leaving 2 bases unmatched. CDR1 and CDR2 (germline): KGHSH, LQKENI. The CDR3 region has the DNA TGTGCCAGCTCACCACAGGACAGGGGGGCAGATACGCAGTATTTT. It translates to CASSPQDRGADTQYF.

Comment on this clone: At the DNA level, this CDR3 is encoded by other sequences in the same sample as well. Here the CDR3 DNA reads TGCGCCAGCAGCCAAGACGCAGGGAAGAATCAGCCCCAGCATTTT. It is translated as CASSQDAGKNQPQHF. This rearrangement joins TRBV4-1 to TRBJ1-5; tentatively, D is TRBD1 (5 bases). This CDR3 contains 15 residues. From germline, CDR1 is MGHRA and CDR2 YSYEKL. The V gene lost 0 bases and the J gene lost 4 bases, with 10 bases spanning the gap.

The chain has TRBV19 and TRBJ2-4, with a weak D call TRBD2 (7 bases). Between the trimmed V and J ends, which lost 4 bases and 10 bases, there was a span of 17 bases. The germline CDR1 and CDR2 sequences are LNHDA and SQIVND (reference sequence). CDR3 size: 14 residues. The CDR3 DNA reads as TGTGCCAGTAGTAGGGGGGGCAAGGCCGCTATTCAGTACTTC. Its translation: CASSRGGKAAIQYF.

The rearrangement uses TRBV19 and TRBJ1-6; D is possibly TRBD1 (6 bases). Trimming took 4 bases from V and 2 from J, leaving 12 bases between them. Per the germline V gene, CDR1 is LNHDA and CDR2 is SQIVND (reference sequence). The CDR3 runs to 16 residues. The CDR3 region is CASSSGGRTYNSPLHF. CDR3 coding DNA: TGTGCCAGTAGTAGCGGGGGGCGGACCTATAATTCACCCCTCCACTTT. The complete variable domain, with remaining parts taken from reference TRBV19 and TRBJ1-6, reads DGGITQSPKYLFRKEGQNVTLSCEQNLNHDAMYWYRQDPGQGLRLIYYSQIVNDFQKGDIAEGYSVSREKKESFPLTVTSAQKNPTAFYLCASSSGGRTYNSPLHFGNGTRLTVT.

This chain connects TRBV30 to TRBJ2-5; TRBD1 agrees at 8 bases. Per the germline V gene, CDR1 is GTSNPN and CDR2 is SVGIG (reference sequence). Trimming took 3 bases from V and 10 from J; bases not matched to a gene: 7. The CDR3 length is 12 residues. The CDR3 coding sequence is TGTGCCTGGAGCGTTCCAGGGGGCGGCCAGTACTTC. Translation: CAWSVPGGGQYF.

The chain joins TRBV27 to TRBJ1-5, with D unresolved. Germline V gene lookup returns CDR1 MNHEY and CDR2 SMNVEV (reference sequence). The CDR3 contains 15 residues. Between the trimmed V and J ends, which lost 5 bases and 3 bases, there was a span of 14 bases. CDR3 in amino acids: CASSPQGGNNQPQHF. The CDR3 coding sequence is TGTGCCAGCAGTCCGCAAGGAGGGAACAATCAGCCCCAGCATTTT.

This chain links TRBV13 with TRBJ1-3; D ambiguous. The length of the CDR3 is 15 residues. V was clipped by 1 base and J by 0 bases, with 7 bases between them. Germline loops: CDR1 PRHDT, CDR2 FYEKMQ (reference sequence). CDR3: CASSLDGSSGNTIYF. The CDR3 region has the DNA TGTGCCAGCAGCTTAGACGGTAGCTCTGGAAACACCATATATTTT.

In this sample, this clone turned up once. The rearrangement links TRBV6-5 to TRBJ2-7, with a tentative D call TRBD2 (6 bases). The germline V gene encodes CDR1 MNHEY and CDR2 SVGAGI. Trimming removed 7 bases from V and 2 bases from J, with 15 bases in between. This CDR3 region has 14 residues. The DNA of the CDR3 is TGTGCCAGCATTGGGCAGGGAGGTCCCTACGAGCAGTACTTC. It is translated as CASIGQGGPYEQYF.

This clone was counted a single time. V and J are TRBV6-5 and TRBJ2-3, with TRBD2 matching 10 bases. CDR1 is MNHEY, CDR2 SVGAGI, per germline. This CDR3 has 15 amino acids. The V gene end was trimmed by 4 bases and the J gene end by 9 bases; junction bases not matched to a gene: 10. CDR3 amino acids: CASSSASGGAWTQYF. In nucleotides, the CDR3 is TGTGCCAGCAGTTCAGCCAGCGGGGGGGCCTGGACGCAGTATTTT.

The chain has TRBV14 and TRBJ2-7; D is perhaps TRBD2 (7 bases). The germline V and J ends were trimmed by 3 bases and 7 bases, with 28 bases remaining between them. CDR3 length equals 18 residues. Germline CDR1 reads SGHDN; CDR2 reads FVKESK. CDR3 region: CASSHPGGTPARAREQYF. CDR3 sequence (DNA): TGTGCCAGCAGCCACCCCGGGGGGACACCCGCTAGGGCGCGGGAGCAGTACTTC.

The genes are TRBV6-5 and TRBJ1-1, with D hard to call. Germline lookup yields CDR1 MNHEY and CDR2 SVGAGI. The CDR3 runs 10 residues. V gave up 7 bases and J gave up 4 bases, with 4 bases separating them. The CDR3 DNA follows: TGTGCCAGCACCTTCACTGAAGCTTTCTTT. Translated, it gives CASTFTEAFF.

The chain recombines TRBV3-1 (or the pseudogene TRBV3-2) with TRBJ1-2; a weak D match, TRBD1 (5 bases). Trimming removed 1 base from V and 7 bases from J, with 10 bases in between. CDR1 is LGHDT and CDR2 is YNNKEL in the germline V gene (reference sequence). The CDR3 has 13 residues. The CDR3 bases are TGTGCCAGCAGCCAAGCAGGGTTGCGTGGCTACACCTTC. Amino acids: CASSQAGLRGYTF.

The chain has TRBV25-1 and TRBJ1-3, with D hard to call. Germline CDR1 MGHDK, CDR2 SYGVNS. The CDR3 runs 15 residues. V was cut by 4 bases and J by 0 bases, with 10 bases left in between. The CDR3: CASSVPGDSGNTIYF. The CDR3 nucleotides read TGTGCCAGCAGTGTTCCGGGAGACTCTGGAAACACCATATATTTT.

This chain links TRBV6-5 with TRBJ1-2; 7 bases are a match to TRBD1. CDR1 and CDR2 (germline): MNHEY, SVGAGI. The junction had 5 bases not matched to a gene; V was cut back by 6 bases and J by 4 bases. The CDR3 consists of 13 residues. Here the CDR3 DNA reads TGTGCCAGCAGCCTCCGGGACAGCTATGGCTACACCTTC. It encodes CASSLRDSYGYTF.

The V and J genes are TRBV2 and TRBJ1-5, with 11 bases that match TRBD1. J lost 0 bases, V lost 7 bases, and 11 bases had no gene match. Germline V gene sequence: CDR1 SNHLY, CDR2 FYNNEI. CDR3 size: 18 residues. The CDR3 loop is CASTNRDRGEYSNQPQHF. CDR3 nucleotides: TGTGCCAGCACTAACCGGGACAGGGGGGAATATAGCAATCAGCCCCAGCATTTT.

The CDR3 coding sequence is TGTGCCAGCAGCAGAGGACAGGGGTGGGAGACCCAGTACTTC. It yields the protein CASSRGQGWETQYF. The chain links TRBV9 to TRBJ2-5, with 9 bases identical to TRBD1. CDR1 is SGDLS, CDR2 YYNGEE, per germline. The J segment lost 5 bases and the V segment lost 4 bases, leaving 6 bases of the junction unmatched. This CDR3 is built from 14 residues.

This chain links TRBV10-1 with TRBJ2-7; 11 nucleotides agree with TRBD2. Germline-derived CDR1 and CDR2 are WNHNN and SYGVQD (reference sequence). The CDR3 is 17 residues long. V lost 0 bases, J lost 10 bases, and 14 bases stayed unmatched. The CDR3 loop reads CASSESLISGRGTFQYF. The CDR3 nucleotides read TGCGCCAGCAGTGAGTCCCTTATTAGCGGGAGGGGCACATTCCAGTACTTC.

The CDR3 DNA is TGCGCCAGCAGCCAAGATGTCTCGGTGAACACTGAAGCTTTCTTT. Its protein product is CASSQDVSVNTEAFF. The J gene is TRBJ1-1, the V gene TRBV4-3, with D hard to call. V was trimmed by 0 bases and J by 0 bases, leaving 8 bases between them. This CDR3 has 15 amino acids. Germline V gives CDR1 LGHNA, CDR2 YSLEER.

This sequence joins TRBV30 and TRBJ1-2; D is uncertain. CDR3 length: 12 amino acids. Between the trimmed V and J ends, which lost 0 bases and 4 bases, there was a span of 6 bases. The germline V gene encodes CDR1 GTSNPN and CDR2 SVGIG (reference sequence). CDR3 amino acids: CAWSVSPYGYTF. The CDR3 bases are TGTGCCTGGAGTGTTAGCCCCTATGGCTACACCTTC. Together with reference TRBV30 and TRBJ1-2, the CDR3 gives the full variable domain: SQTIHQWPATLVQPVGSPLSLECTVEGTSNPNLYWYRQAAGRGLQLLFYSVGIGQISSEVPQNLSASRPQDRQFILSSKKLLLSDSGFYLCAWSVSPYGYTFGSGTRLTVV.